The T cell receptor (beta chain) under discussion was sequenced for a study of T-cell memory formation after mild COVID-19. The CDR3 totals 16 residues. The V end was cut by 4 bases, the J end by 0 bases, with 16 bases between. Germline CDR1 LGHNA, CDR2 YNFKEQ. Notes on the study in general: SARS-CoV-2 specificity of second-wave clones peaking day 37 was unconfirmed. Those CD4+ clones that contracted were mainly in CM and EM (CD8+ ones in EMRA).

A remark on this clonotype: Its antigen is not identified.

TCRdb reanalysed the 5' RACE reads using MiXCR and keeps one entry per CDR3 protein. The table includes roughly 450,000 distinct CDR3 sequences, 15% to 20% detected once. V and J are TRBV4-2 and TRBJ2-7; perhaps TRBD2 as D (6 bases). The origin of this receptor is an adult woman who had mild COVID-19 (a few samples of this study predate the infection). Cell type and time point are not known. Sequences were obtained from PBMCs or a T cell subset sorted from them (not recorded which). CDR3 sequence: CASSPSSVLASYEQYF. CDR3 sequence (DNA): TGTGCCAGCAGCCCTTCGTCCGTACTAGCCTCCTACGAGCAGTACTTC.